Only a few counts were recorded for the clone carrying this T cell receptor beta chain. Its antigen is not known. With only one base between it and a far larger clone, this is likely a read error. The data belong to a study of beta chain features in type 1 diabetes. V was cut by 2 bases and J by 5 bases, with 2 bases left in between. The CDR3 runs 11 residues. The germline gives CDR1 SGHNT, CDR2 YYREEE (reference sequence). Study results and caveats: Across all four CD4+ subsets, people with type 1 diabetes showed modestly shorter TCRB CDR3s.

TCRB transcripts that were expressed got sequenced, as all of the isolated RNA had been reverse transcribed. Some clones are missing from TCRdb's copy, which holds only in-frame ones; the method was immunoSEQ multiplex PCR. The repertoire has hundreds of thousands of clones, more than 13% of them found once; the top ten carry 0.03% to 0.04%. Sequenced sample: naive CD4+ T cells from blood. The receptor was derived from a man aged 18 to 30 with type 1 diabetes. V and J are TRBV5-4 and TRBJ2-1, with D uncertain. This chain's CDR3 is CASSFNNEQFF. The CDR3 DNA sequence: TGTGCCAGCAGCTTCAACAATGAGCAGTTCTTC.